The 19 T cell receptor beta chains below all came from one sample that was sequenced in a study of blood T cells in healthy people across ages. Primed by a sample-barcoded 5' primer and a J-beta primer mix, a second PCR proceeded for 7 to 11 cycles. A single record per CDR3 protein comes from TCRdb applying MiXCR to the 5' RACE reads. The repertoire holds around 2 million distinct CDR3 sequences, approximately 40% seen once, with more than 20% in the top ten. Sample: blood. The receptors stem from a human donor in good health.

This chain uses TRBV6-5 with TRBJ2-5; TRBD1 agrees at 9 bases. The germline V gene encodes CDR1 MNHEY and CDR2 SVGAGI. This CDR3 is built from 13 residues. Trimming at V came to 8 bases and at J to 3 bases, leaving 4 bases not matched to a gene. CDR3 DNA sequence: TGTGCCAGCCGGGACAGGGAGAAAGAGACCCAGTACTTC. It yields the protein CASRDREKETQYF.

This clonotype has more than one count but fewer than ten. The chain combines TRBV7-2 with TRBJ2-5; TRBD2 aligns across 12 bases. The germline V gene has CDR1 SGHTA and CDR2 FQGNSA. This CDR3 has 18 residues. Germline trimming cut 5 bases from V and 1 base from J; bases unmatched to any gene: 11. The CDR3 DNA is TGTGCCAGCAGCCCGCGCAAAATACTAGCGGGGGGCCAAGAGACCCAGTACTTC. Amino acid sequence: CASSPRKILAGGQETQYF.

This clonotype was seen more than once but under ten times. The chain joins TRBV10-3 to TRBJ2-5; D may correspond to TRBD1 or TRBD2 (5 bases each). Germline assignment: CDR1 ENHRY and CDR2 SYGVKD. This CDR3 has 13 residues. Trimming pared 8 bases from V and 5 bases from J, leaving 15 bases between. Here the CDR3 DNA reads TGTGCCATCCGGGACCAAGGTCGGGAGACCCAGTACTTC. It yields the protein CAIRDQGRETQYF.

This clonotype was counted between two and nine times. This chain joins TRBV12-3 or TRBV12-4 and TRBJ2-1; TRBD2 matches 7 bases. The CDR3 loop spans 16 amino acids. V gave up 6 bases and J gave up 7 bases; unmatched junction bases: 15. CDR3 DNA: TGTGCCAGCAGATATAGAAGCGGGGACGGTAAGAATGAGCAGTTCTTC. Amino acids: CASRYRSGDGKNEQFF.

J is TRBJ2-5 and V is TRBV5-5; D tentatively fits TRBD1 or TRBD2 (5 bases each). V lost 4 bases to trimming and J lost 5 bases, with 15 bases between them. This CDR3 is 14 amino acids long. Germline V gene lookup returns CDR1 SGHKS and CDR2 YYEKEE (reference sequence). The CDR3 sequence is CASSPCSWGETQYF. In nucleotides, the CDR3 is TGTGCCAGCAGCCCCTGCAGTTGGGGGGAGACCCAGTACTTC.

The V and J genes are TRBV5-5 and TRBJ2-5; TRBD2 agrees at 10 bases. Trimming took 4 bases from V and 5 from J; bases not matched to a gene: 8. This CDR3 contains 15 residues. Germline lookup yields CDR1 SGHKS and CDR2 YYEKEE (reference sequence). The DNA for the CDR3 is TGTGCCAGCAGCCCCCTAGCGGGGGCTAGGGAGACCCAGTACTTC. Translating gives CASSPLAGARETQYF. Drawing the rest from reference TRBV5-5 and TRBJ2-5, the complete variable domain is DAGVTQSPTHLIKTRGQQVTLRCSPISGHKSVSWYQQVLGQGPQFIFQYYEKEERGRGNFPDRFSARQFPNYSSELNVNALLLGDSALYLCASSPLAGARETQYFGPGTRLLVL.

The chain links TRBV2 to TRBJ1-1, with D possibly matching TRBD1 (6 bases). The CDR3 runs 13 residues. V dropped 3 bases and J dropped 7 bases, with 12 bases sitting between them. Germline CDR1 reads SNHLY; CDR2 reads FYNNEI. Here the CDR3 DNA reads TGTGCCAGCAGTGAGGGGGGGGGCTTTGAAGCTTTCTTT. Its translation: CASSEGGGFEAFF. Together with reference TRBV2 and TRBJ1-1, the CDR3 gives the full variable domain: EPEVTQTPSHQVTQMGQEVILRCVPISNHLYFYWYRQILGQKVEFLVSFYNNEISEKSEIFDDQFSVERPDGSNFTLKIRSTKLEDSAMYFCASSEGGGFEAFFGQGTRLTVV.

This rearrangement joins TRBV12-3 or TRBV12-4 to TRBJ2-1, with TRBD2 identical over 7 bases. With 5 bases clipped from V and 13 bases from J, the junction kept 11 bases outside the gene matches. CDR3 length: 13 residues. CDR3 protein: CASSPPGGGDQFF. In DNA form, the CDR3 reads TGTGCCAGCAGTCCCCCGGGAGGAGGGGACCAGTTCTTC.

The CDR3 loop is CASSMYQKSGNTIYF. In DNA, the CDR3 is TGTGCCAGCAGTATGTATCAGAAGTCTGGAAACACCATATATTTT. The chain combines TRBV2 with TRBJ1-3; D is unclear. V dropped 5 bases and J dropped 1 base, with 12 bases sitting between them. The CDR3 totals 15 residues. In germline, CDR1 is SNHLY, CDR2 FYNNEI.

The chain carries TRBV4-1 and TRBJ2-4; 11 positions match TRBD1. The J call is in doubt because the DNA end fits TRBJ2-7 better. The length of the CDR3 is 14 residues. In germline, CDR1 is MGHRA, CDR2 YSYEKL. The chain's CDR3 is CASSRGQGADEQYF. For the CDR3, the DNA is TGCGCCAGCAGTAGAGGACAGGGGGCGGACGAGCAGTACTTC.

The V call is TRBV27, the J call TRBJ2-2, with TRBD2 as a possible D gene (6 bases). The V end lost 11 bases, the J end lost 3 bases, and 22 bases lay between the germline ends. CDR3 length: 16 amino acids. Per germline, CDR1 MNHEY and CDR2 SMNVEV (reference sequence). The CDR3: CAGLAWAGGDTGELFF. CDR3 in DNA: TGTGCCGGCCTCGCCTGGGCAGGAGGGGACACCGGGGAGCTGTTTTTT.

This clonotype was counted only a few times. V usage is TRBV20-1 and J usage is TRBJ1-4; 10 bases map to TRBD1. Unmatched junction bases numbered 10, after V lost 1 base and J lost 2 bases. CDR3 length: 18 amino acids. Germline assignment: CDR1 DFQATT and CDR2 SNEGSKA (reference sequence). CDR3 protein: CSARGLGQGVPTNEKLFF. In DNA form, the CDR3 reads TGCAGTGCTAGAGGGCTTGGACAGGGGGTGCCTACTAATGAAAAACTGTTTTTT.

V gene TRBV29-1 combines with J gene TRBJ2-5; D not certain. CDR3 size: 14 residues. The V and J ends lost 0 bases and 4 bases respectively, with 12 bases between them. Germline V CDR1 and CDR2: SQVTM, ANQGSEA. CDR3 nucleotide sequence: TGCAGCGTTGAAGATCGGAAGGGTCCAGAGACCCAGTACTTC. This sequence encodes CSVEDRKGPETQYF.

The count of this clonotype is one. The J gene is TRBJ2-3, the V gene TRBV4-1; TRBD2 might be the D (6 bases). The CDR3 is 15 amino acids. The germline V gene encodes CDR1 MGHRA and CDR2 YSYEKL. Trimming removed 2 bases at V and 3 bases at J, with 12 bases between. The DNA of the CDR3 is TGCGCCAGCAGCCAAAACCCGGGAGCTACAGATACGCAGTATTTT. Encoded protein: CASSQNPGATDTQYF.

The chain uses TRBV4-1 and TRBJ1-4; no firm D call. The CDR3 runs 17 residues. Germline V lookup: CDR1 MGHRA, CDR2 YSYEKL. Between the trimmed V and J ends, which lost 2 bases and 12 bases, there was a span of 25 bases. The CDR3 reads CASSQQPGDKLPGELFF. Here the CDR3 DNA reads TGCGCCAGCAGCCAACAACCTGGAGACAAGTTACCCGGTGAACTGTTTTTT.

The table lists this clonotype with a few counts. This chain connects TRBV7-9 to TRBJ2-3, with 10 bases that match TRBD2. CDR1 and CDR2 from the germline V gene are SEHNR and FQNEAQ (reference sequence). V shed 1 base, J shed 6 bases, and the junction held 7 bases outside the gene matches. This CDR3 region has 16 residues. The chain's CDR3 is CASSLVLAGPRDTQYF. The DNA for the CDR3 is TGTGCCAGCAGCTTAGTACTAGCGGGGCCCAGGGATACGCAGTATTTT.

This clonotype was observed once. This chain joins TRBV29-1 and TRBJ2-3; tentatively, D is TRBD2 (6 bases). This CDR3 spans 16 amino acids. The germline gives CDR1 SQVTM, CDR2 ANQGSEA. Trimming cost V 4 bases and J 3 bases, with 20 bases left between them. CDR3 DNA sequence: TGCAGCGTTGGGGGGAGGAAAGGGTTTGGAACAGATACGCAGTATTTT. Translating gives CSVGGRKGFGTDTQYF.

The CDR3 sequence is CSAPRGGQKETQYF. The DNA of the CDR3 is TGCAGTGCTCCTAGGGGAGGACAGAAAGAGACCCAGTACTTC. The chain carries TRBV20-1 and TRBJ2-5; the D call may be TRBD1 or TRBD2 (6 bases each). Germline V gives CDR1 DFQATT, CDR2 SNEGSKA (reference sequence). V dropped 5 bases and J dropped 3 bases, with 16 bases sitting between them. The CDR3 is made up of 14 amino acids.

The chain employs TRBV7-2 and TRBJ1-1, with D possibly being TRBD1 (5 bases). Germline values: CDR1 SGHTA, CDR2 FQGNSA. The V and J ends lost 1 base and 4 bases respectively, with 10 bases between them. This CDR3 has 14 amino acids. CDR3 DNA: TGTGCCAGCAGCTTAGTGACTGGGGGCACTGAAGCTTTCTTT. This translates into CASSLVTGGTEAFF.